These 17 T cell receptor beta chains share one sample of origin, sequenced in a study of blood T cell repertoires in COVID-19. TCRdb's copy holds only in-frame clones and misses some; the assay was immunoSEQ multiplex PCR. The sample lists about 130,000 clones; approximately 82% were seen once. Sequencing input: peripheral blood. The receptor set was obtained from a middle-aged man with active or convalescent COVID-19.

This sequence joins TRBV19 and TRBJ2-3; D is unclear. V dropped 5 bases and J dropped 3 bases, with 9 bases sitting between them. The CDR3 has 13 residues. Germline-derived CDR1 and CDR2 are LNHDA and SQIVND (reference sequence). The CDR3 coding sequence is TGTGCCAGTAGTTGGGCCCAGACAGATACGCAGTATTTT. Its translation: CASSWAQTDTQYF.

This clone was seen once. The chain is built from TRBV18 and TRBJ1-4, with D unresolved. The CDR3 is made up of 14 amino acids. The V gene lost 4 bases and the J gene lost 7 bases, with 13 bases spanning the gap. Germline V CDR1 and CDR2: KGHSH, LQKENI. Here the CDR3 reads CASSRQAGSEKLFF. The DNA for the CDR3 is TGTGCCAGCTCACGTCAGGCGGGCAGTGAAAAACTGTTTTTT.

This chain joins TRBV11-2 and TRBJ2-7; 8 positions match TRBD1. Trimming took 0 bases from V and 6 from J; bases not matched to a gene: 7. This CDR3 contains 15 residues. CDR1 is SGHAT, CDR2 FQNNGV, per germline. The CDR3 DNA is TGTGCCAGCAGCTTAGATACAGGACAGGGTCGCGAGCAGTACTTC. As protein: CASSLDTGQGREQYF. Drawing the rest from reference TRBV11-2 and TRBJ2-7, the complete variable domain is EAGVAQSPRYKIIEKRQSVAFWCNPISGHATLYWYQQILGQGPKLLIQFQNNGVVDDSQLPKDRFSAERLKGVDSTLKIQPAKLEDSAVYLCASSLDTGQGREQYFGPGTRLTVT.

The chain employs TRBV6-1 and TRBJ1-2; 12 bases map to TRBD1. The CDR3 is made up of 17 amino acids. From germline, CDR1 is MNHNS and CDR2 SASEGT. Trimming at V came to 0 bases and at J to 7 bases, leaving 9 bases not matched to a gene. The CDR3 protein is CASSEAGQGALFAGYTF. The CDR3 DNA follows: TGTGCCAGCAGTGAAGCGGGACAGGGGGCCCTTTTTGCTGGCTACACCTTC.

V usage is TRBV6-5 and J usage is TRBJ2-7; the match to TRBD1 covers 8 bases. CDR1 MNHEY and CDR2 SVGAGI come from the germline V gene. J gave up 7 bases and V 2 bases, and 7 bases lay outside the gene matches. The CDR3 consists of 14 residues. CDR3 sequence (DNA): TGTGCCAGCAGTTACGGGACAGGCCTGGGGGAGCAGTACTTC. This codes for CASSYGTGLGEQYF.

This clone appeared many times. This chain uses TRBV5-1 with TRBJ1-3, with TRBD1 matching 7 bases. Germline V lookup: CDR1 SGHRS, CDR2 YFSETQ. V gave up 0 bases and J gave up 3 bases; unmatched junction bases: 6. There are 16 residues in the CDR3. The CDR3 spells CASSLEGGSFGNTIYF. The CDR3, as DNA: TGCGCCAGCAGCTTGGAAGGGGGCAGCTTTGGAAACACCATATATTTT.

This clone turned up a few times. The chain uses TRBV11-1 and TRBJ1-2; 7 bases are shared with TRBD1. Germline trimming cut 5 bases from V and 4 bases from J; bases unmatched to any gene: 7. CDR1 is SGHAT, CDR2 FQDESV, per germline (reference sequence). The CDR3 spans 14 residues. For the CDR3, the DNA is TGTGCCAGCAGCCCCGACAGGGCGGCCTATGGCTACACCTTC. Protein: CASSPDRAAYGYTF.

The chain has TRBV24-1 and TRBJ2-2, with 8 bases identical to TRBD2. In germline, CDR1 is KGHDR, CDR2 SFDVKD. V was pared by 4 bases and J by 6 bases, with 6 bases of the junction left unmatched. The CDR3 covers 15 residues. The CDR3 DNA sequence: TGTGCCACCAGTGACGGGACTAGTAACGCCGGGGAGCTGTTTTTT. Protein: CATSDGTSNAGELFF.

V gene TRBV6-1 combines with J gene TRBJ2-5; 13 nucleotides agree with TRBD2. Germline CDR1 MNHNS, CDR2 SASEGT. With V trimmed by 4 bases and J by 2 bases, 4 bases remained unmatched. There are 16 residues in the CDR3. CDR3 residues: CASSVWTSGGQETQYF. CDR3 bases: TGTGCCAGCAGTGTATGGACTAGCGGGGGACAAGAGACCCAGTACTTC.

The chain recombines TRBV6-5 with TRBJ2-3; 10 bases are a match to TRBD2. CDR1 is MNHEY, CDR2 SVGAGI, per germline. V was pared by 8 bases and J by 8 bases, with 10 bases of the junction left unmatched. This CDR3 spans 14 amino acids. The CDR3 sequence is CASYPSGGPGTQYF. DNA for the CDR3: TGTGCCAGCTACCCTAGCGGGGGCCCCGGTACGCAGTATTTT.

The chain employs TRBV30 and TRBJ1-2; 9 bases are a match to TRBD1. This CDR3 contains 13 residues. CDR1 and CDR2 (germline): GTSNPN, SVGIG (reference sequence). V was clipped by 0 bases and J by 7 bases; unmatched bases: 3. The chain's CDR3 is CAWSVQGARGYTF. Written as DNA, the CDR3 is TGTGCCTGGAGTGTACAGGGGGCGCGTGGCTACACCTTC. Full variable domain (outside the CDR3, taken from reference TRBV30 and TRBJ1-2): SQTIHQWPATLVQPVGSPLSLECTVEGTSNPNLYWYRQAAGRGLQLLFYSVGIGQISSEVPQNLSASRPQDRQFILSSKKLLLSDSGFYLCAWSVQGARGYTFGSGTRLTVV.

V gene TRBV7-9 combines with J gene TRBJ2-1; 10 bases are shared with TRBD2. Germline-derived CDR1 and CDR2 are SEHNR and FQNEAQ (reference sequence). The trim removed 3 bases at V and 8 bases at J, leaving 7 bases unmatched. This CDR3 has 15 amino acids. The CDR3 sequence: CASSFKRGGFDEQFF. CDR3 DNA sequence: TGTGCCAGCAGCTTCAAGCGGGGGGGCTTTGATGAGCAGTTCTTC.

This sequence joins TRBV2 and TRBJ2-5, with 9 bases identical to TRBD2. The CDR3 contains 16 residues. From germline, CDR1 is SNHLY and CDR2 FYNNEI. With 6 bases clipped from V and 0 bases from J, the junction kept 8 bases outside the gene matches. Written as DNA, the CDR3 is TGTGCCAGCAGACCGTACGCGGGGGGGTACCAAGAGACCCAGTACTTC. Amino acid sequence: CASRPYAGGYQETQYF. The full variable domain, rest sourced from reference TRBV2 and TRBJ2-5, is EPEVTQTPSHQVTQMGQEVILRCVPISNHLYFYWYRQILGQKVEFLVSFYNNEISEKSEIFDDQFSVERPDGSNFTLKIRSTKLEDSAMYFCASRPYAGGYQETQYFGPGTRLLVL.

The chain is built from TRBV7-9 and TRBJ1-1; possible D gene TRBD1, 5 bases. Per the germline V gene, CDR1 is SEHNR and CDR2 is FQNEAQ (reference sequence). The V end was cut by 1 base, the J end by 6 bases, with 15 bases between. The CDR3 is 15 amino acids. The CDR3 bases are TGTGCCAGCAGCTTAGAGGGAACAGGTTTCGCTGAAGCTTTCTTT. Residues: CASSLEGTGFAEAFF.

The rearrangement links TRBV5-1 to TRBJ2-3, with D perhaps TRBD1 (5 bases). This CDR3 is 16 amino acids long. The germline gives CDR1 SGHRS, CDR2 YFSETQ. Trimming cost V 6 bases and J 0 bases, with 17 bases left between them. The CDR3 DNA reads TGCGCCAGCAAACCGTATCAGGGTTCTAGCACAGATACGCAGTATTTT. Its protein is CASKPYQGSSTDTQYF.

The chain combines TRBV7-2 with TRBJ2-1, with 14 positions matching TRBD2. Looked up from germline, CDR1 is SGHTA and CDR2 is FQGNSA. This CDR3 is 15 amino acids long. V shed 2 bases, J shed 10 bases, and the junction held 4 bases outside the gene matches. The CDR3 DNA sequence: TGTGCCAGCAGCTTAAGAGGGACTAGCGGGGGAGAGCAGTTCTTC. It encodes CASSLRGTSGGEQFF.

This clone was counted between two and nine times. The CDR3 DNA sequence: TGTGCCACCAGCAGAGAAAAAGGGGCTAACACTGAAGCTTTCTTT. The encoded protein is CATSREKGANTEAFF. V and J are TRBV15 and TRBJ1-1; possibly TRBD1 for D (5 bases). V was pared by 0 bases and J by 2 bases, with 10 bases between. The CDR3 is made up of 15 amino acids. Germline-derived CDR1 and CDR2 are LNHNV and YYDKDF (reference sequence).